The 5 T cell receptor beta chains reported below all come from one sample, sequenced in a study of technical replicates of blood from several donors. The method was immunoSEQ multiplex PCR; TCRdb's version includes in-frame clones alone and lacks a portion of them. This sample has some 80,000 clones, with about 96% found just once. Sequencing was carried out using T cells isolated from PBMCs. The source is a human donor in good health.

This chain links TRBV15 with TRBJ2-1, with TRBD1 matching 8 bases. The V and J ends lost 5 bases and 4 bases, in that order; junction bases with no gene match: 4. The germline V gene has CDR1 LNHNV and CDR2 YYDKDF (reference sequence). The CDR3 has 14 amino acids. CDR3 sequence reads: CATSGRQGYNEQFF. CDR3 sequence (DNA): TGTGCCACCAGCGGAAGACAGGGGTACAATGAGCAGTTCTTC.

V is TRBV15 and J is TRBJ1-1, with TRBD1 matching 7 bases. With 3 bases clipped from V and 5 bases from J, the junction kept 9 bases outside the gene matches. Looked up from germline, CDR1 is LNHNV and CDR2 is YYDKDF (reference sequence). The CDR3 is 15 amino acids. The CDR3 sequence is CATSRERGRGTEAFF. As DNA, the CDR3 is TGTGCCACCAGCAGGGAAAGGGGGCGAGGGACTGAAGCTTTCTTT.

The V gene is TRBV30, the J gene TRBJ1-2, with D tentatively TRBD1 (5 bases). Germline CDR1 and CDR2: GTSNPN and SVGIG (reference sequence). This CDR3 has 12 amino acids. V shed 4 bases and J shed 3 bases, with 9 bases lying between them. CDR3 sequence (DNA): TGTGCCTGGACTATACAGGACTATGGCTACACCTTC. It is translated as CAWTIQDYGYTF.

The chain combines TRBV9 with TRBJ2-7; TRBD2 matches at 7 bases. The CDR3 consists of 14 residues. Germline V gene data show CDR1 as SGDLS and CDR2 as YYNGEE. With V trimmed by 4 bases and J by 1 base, 5 bases remained unmatched. Here the CDR3 DNA reads TGTGCCAGCAGCCAGAGCGGGACTTCCTACGAGCAGTACTTC. Amino acid sequence: CASSQSGTSYEQYF.

The chain has TRBV27 and TRBJ2-1; D not resolved. This CDR3 contains 15 residues. V shed 2 bases and J shed 0 bases, with 8 bases lying between them. In germline, CDR1 is MNHEY, CDR2 SMNVEV (reference sequence). The CDR3 sequence is CASSLAANSYNEQFF. For the CDR3, the DNA is TGTGCCAGCAGTTTAGCGGCAAACTCCTACAATGAGCAGTTCTTC.